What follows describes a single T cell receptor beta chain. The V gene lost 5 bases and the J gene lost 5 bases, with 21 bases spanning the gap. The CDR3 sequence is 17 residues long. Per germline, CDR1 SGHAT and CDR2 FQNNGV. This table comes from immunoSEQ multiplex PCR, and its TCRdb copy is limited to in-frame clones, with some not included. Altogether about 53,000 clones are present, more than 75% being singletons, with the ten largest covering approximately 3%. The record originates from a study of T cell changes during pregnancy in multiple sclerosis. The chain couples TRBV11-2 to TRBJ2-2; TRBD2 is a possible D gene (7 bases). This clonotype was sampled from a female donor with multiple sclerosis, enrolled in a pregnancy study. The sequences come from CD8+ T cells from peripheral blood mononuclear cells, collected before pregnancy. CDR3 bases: TGTGCCAGCAGCCCTGGAGAGGGGGGGCTCGTAACCGGGGAGCTGTTTTTT. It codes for CASSPGEGGLVTGELFF.